This TCR beta chain was obtained from a study of blood T cell repertoires in COVID-19. Across the whole study: Sample material is recorded as cDNA or gDNA derived from T cells, B-cell-depleted T cells, or PBMCs.

V was clipped by 5 bases and J by 4 bases; unmatched bases: 5. Germline CDR1 and CDR2: SEHNR and FQNEAQ (reference sequence). CDR3 length equals 14 residues. For recovered donors of Cohort 3, there were two negative PCRs, clearance, or symptom resolution. Authors' analysis steps: Estimates of nucleated cell counts were drawn from the amplification of reference gene primers. Some clones are missing from TCRdb's copy, which holds only in-frame ones; the method was immunoSEQ multiplex PCR. For V, J and clone size, that table is used; D and trimming come from the DNA. The data show roughly 230,000 clones, over 65% seen once.

This clonotype was obtained from a woman aged 55-75 years who had recovered from COVID-19. The sample was PBMCs or T cells enriched from blood (not recorded which). This chain joins TRBV7-9 and TRBJ2-1, with TRBD1 matching over 7 bases. This CDR3 is CASSKTGQYNEQFF. The CDR3 region has the DNA TGTGCCAGCAGCAAGACGGGACAGTACAATGAGCAGTTCTTC.